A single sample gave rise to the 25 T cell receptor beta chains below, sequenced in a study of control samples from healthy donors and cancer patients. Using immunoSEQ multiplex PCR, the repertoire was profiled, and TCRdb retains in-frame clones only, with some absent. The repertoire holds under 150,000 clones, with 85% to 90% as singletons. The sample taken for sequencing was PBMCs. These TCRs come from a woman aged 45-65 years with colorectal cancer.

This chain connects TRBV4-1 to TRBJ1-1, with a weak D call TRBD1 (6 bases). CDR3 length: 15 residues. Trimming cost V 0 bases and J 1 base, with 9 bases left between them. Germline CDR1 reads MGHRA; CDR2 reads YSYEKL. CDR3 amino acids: CASSQDETGNTEAFF. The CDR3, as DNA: TGCGCCAGCAGCCAAGATGAGACAGGGAACACTGAAGCTTTCTTT.

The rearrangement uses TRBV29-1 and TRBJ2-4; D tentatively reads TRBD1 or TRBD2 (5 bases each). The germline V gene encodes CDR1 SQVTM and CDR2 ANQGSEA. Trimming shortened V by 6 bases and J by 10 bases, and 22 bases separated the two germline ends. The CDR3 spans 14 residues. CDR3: CSVRLGTDMRIQYF. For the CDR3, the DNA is TGCAGCGTCCGTCTGGGGACGGACATGCGTATTCAGTACTTC.

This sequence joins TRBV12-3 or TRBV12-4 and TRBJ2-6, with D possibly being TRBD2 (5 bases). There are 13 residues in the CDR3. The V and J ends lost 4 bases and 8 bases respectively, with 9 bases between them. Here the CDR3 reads CASSSTGTNVLTF. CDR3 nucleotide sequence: TGTGCCAGCAGTTCCACGGGGACCAACGTCCTGACTTTC.

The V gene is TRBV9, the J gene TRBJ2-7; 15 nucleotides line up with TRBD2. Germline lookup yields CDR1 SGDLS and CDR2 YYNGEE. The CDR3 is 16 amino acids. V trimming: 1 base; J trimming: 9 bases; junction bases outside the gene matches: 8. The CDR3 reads CASSVLGTSGGPRQYF. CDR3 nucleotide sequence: TGTGCCAGCAGCGTACTCGGGACTAGCGGGGGGCCTAGGCAGTACTTC.

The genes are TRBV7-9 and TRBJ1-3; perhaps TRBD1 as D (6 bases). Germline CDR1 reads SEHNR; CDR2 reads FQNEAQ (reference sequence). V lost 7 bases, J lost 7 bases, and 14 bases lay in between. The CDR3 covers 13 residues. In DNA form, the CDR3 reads TGTGCCAGCACTCAGGGGATGGTGAACACCATATATTTT. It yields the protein CASTQGMVNTIYF.

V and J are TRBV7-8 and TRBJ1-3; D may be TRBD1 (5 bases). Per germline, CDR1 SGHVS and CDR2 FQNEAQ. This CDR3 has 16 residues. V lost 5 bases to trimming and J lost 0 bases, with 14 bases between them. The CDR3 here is CASSPRQGASGNTIYF. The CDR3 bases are TGTGCCAGCAGCCCTAGGCAGGGAGCCTCTGGAAACACCATATATTTT.

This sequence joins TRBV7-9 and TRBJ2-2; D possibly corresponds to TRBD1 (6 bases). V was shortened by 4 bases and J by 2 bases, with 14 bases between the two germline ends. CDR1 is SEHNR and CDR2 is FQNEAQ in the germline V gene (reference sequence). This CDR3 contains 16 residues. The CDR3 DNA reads TGTGCCAGCAGCTGGTATGGGGACACCAACACCGGGGAGCTGTTTTTT. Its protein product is CASSWYGDTNTGELFF.

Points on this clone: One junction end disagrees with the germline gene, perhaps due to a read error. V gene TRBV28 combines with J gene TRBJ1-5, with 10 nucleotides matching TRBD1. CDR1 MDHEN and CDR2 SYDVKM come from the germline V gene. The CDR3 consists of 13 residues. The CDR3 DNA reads TGTGCCTGCAGTCTCCCCAGGGACAGGGGAAAGCATTTT. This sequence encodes CACSLPRDRGKHF.

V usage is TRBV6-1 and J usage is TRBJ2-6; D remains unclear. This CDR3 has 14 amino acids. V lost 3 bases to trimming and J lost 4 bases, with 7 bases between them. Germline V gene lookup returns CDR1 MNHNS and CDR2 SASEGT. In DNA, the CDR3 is TGTGCCAGCAGTGACCCAACGGGGGCCAACGTCCTGACTTTC. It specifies CASSDPTGANVLTF.

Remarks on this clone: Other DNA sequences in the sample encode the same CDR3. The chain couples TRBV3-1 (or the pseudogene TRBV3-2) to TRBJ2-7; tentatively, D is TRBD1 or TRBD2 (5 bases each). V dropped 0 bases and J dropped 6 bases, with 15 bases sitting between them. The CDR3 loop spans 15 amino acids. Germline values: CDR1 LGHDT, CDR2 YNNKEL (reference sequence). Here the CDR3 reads CASSQEGVRGGEQYF. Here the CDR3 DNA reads TGTGCCAGCAGCCAAGAGGGGGTGCGTGGGGGCGAGCAGTACTTC.

CDR3 loop: CASSPVGGYGYTF. The CDR3 DNA follows: TGTGCCAGCAGCCCCGTCGGTGGCTATGGCTACACCTTC. This rearrangement joins TRBV9 to TRBJ1-2; D unresolved. Germline CDR1 reads SGDLS; CDR2 reads YYNGEE. CDR3 length: 13 residues. Deletions cut 4 bases from V and 4 bases from J, with 11 bases between.

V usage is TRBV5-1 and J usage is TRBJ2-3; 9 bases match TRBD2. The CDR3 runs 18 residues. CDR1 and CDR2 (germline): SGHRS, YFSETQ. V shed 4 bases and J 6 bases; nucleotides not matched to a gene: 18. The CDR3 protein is CASSTSGTSLPWGDTQYF. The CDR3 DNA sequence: TGCGCCAGCAGCACATCCGGGACTAGCCTTCCTTGGGGTGATACGCAGTATTTT.

Here the CDR3 DNA reads TGTGCCAGCAGCCGCGAGCGAGCGAGGACAGGCAGACAGACCCAGTACTTC. Translating gives CASSRERARTGRQTQYF. The chain carries TRBV5-5 and TRBJ2-5; TRBD1 matches 7 bases. CDR1 is SGHKS and CDR2 is YYEKEE in the germline V gene (reference sequence). The CDR3 totals 17 residues. V lost 4 bases, J lost 6 bases, and 18 bases stayed unmatched.

The CDR3 protein is CASSQGWFFRINGTYEQYF. In DNA form, the CDR3 reads TGTGCCAGCAGCCAAGGGTGGTTTTTTCGGATTAATGGGACCTACGAGCAGTACTTC. The rearrangement joins TRBV14 to TRBJ2-7; D is ambiguous. Deletions cut 1 base from V and 2 bases from J, with 24 bases between. The germline gives CDR1 SGHDN, CDR2 FVKESK. The CDR3 is 19 residues long.

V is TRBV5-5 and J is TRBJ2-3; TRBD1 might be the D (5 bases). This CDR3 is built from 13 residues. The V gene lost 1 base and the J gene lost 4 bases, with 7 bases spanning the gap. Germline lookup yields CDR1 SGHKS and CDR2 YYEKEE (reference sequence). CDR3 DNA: TGTGCCAGCAGCTTGTCAGGGCCAGATACGCAGTATTTT. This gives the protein CASSLSGPDTQYF.

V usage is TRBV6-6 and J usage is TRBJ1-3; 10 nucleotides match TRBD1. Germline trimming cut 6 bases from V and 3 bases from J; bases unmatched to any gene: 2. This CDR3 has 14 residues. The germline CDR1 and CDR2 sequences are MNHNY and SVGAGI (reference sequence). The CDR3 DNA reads TGTGCCAGCAGAGACAGGGGGCATGGAAACACCATATATTTT. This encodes CASRDRGHGNTIYF.

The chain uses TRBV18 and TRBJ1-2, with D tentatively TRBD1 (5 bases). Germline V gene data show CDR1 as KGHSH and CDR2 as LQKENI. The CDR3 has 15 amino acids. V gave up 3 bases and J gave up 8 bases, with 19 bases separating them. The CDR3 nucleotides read TGTGCCAGCTCACCCACCCCGGAGGGGACCAACGGCTACACCTTC. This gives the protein CASSPTPEGTNGYTF.

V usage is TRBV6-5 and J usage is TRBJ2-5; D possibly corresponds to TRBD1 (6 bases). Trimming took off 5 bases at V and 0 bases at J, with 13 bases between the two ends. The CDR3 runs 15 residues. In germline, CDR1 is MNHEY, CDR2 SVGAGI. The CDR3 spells CASSKTRDNQETQYF. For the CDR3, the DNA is TGTGCCAGCAGTAAAACCCGGGACAACCAAGAGACCCAGTACTTC.

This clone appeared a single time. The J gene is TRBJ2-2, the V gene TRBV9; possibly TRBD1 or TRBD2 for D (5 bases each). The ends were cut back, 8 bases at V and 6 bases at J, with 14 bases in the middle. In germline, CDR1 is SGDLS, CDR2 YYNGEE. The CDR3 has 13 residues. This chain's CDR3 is CASAGTTSGELFF. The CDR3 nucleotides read TGTGCCAGTGCCGGGACCACCTCCGGGGAGCTGTTTTTT.

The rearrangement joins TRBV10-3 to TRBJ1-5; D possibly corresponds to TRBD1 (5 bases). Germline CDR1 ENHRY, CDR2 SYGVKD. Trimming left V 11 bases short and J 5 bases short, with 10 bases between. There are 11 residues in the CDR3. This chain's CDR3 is CAAGGDQPQHF. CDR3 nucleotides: TGTGCCGCCGGGGGGGATCAGCCCCAGCATTTT.

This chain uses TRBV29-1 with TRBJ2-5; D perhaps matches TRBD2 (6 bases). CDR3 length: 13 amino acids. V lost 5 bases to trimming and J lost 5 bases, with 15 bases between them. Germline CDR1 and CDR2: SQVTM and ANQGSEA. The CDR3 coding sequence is TGCAGCGTTAAGATAGCGGCATCGGAGACCCAGTACTTC. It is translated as CSVKIAASETQYF.

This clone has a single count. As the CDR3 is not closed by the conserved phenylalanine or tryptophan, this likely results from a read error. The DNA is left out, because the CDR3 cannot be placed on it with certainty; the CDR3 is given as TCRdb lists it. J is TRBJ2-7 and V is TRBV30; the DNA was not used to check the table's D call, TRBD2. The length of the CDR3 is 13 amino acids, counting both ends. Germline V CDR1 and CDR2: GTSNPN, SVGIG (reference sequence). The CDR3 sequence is CAWSPDTQYGLVS.

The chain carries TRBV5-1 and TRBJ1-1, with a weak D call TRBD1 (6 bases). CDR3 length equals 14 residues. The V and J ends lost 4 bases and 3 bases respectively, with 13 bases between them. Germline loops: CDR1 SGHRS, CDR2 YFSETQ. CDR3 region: CASSDRAGDTEAFF. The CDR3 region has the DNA TGCGCCAGCAGCGATCGGGCAGGGGACACTGAAGCTTTCTTT.

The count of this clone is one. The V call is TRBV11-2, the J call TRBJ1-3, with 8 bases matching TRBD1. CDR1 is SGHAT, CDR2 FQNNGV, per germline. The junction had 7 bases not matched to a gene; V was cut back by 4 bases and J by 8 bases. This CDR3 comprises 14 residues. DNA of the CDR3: TGTGCCAGCAGCTCCGACAGGGGCTGGCACACCATATATTTT. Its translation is CASSSDRGWHTIYF.

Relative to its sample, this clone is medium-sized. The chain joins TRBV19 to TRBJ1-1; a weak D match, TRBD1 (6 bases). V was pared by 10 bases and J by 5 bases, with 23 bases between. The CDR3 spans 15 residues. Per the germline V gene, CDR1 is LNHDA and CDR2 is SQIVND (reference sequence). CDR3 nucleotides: TGTGCCACCTCCCCTGGGGGGCAAGGAGGGACTGAAGCTTTCTTT. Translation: CATSPGGQGGTEAFF.